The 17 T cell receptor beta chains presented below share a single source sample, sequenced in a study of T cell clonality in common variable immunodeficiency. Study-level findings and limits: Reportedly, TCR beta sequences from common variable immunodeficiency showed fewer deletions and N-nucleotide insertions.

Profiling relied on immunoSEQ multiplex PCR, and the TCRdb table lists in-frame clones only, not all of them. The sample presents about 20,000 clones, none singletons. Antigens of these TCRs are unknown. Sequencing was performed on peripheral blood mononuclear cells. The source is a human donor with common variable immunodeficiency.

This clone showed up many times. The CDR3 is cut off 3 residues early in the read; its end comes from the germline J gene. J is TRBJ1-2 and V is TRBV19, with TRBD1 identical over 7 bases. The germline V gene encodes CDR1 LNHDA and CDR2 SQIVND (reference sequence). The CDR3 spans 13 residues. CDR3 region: CASSARDRRGYTF. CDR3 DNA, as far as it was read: TGTGCCAGTAGTGCCCGGGACAGACGGGGC. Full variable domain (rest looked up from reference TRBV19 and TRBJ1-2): DGGITQSPKYLFRKEGQNVTLSCEQNLNHDAMYWYRQDPGQGLRLIYYSQIVNDFQKGDIAEGYSVSREKKESFPLTVTSAQKNPTAFYLCASSARDRRGYTFGSGTRLTVV.

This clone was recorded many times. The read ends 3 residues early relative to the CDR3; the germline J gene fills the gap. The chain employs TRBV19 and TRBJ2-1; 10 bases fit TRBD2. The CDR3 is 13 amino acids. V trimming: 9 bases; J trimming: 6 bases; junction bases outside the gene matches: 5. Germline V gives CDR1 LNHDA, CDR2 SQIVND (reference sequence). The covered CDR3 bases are TGTGCCAGCCGCCTAGCGGGAGTCAATGAG. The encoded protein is CASRLAGVNE. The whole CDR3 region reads CASRLAGVNEQFF.

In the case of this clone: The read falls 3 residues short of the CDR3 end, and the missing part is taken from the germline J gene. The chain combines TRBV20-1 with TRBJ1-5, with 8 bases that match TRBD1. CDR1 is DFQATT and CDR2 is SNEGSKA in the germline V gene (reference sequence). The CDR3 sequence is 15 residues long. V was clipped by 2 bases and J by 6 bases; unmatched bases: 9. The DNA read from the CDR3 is TGCAGTGCTAGACAACACGGACAGGGAGGTCAGCCC. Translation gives CSARQHGQGGQP. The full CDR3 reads CSARQHGQGGQPQHF.

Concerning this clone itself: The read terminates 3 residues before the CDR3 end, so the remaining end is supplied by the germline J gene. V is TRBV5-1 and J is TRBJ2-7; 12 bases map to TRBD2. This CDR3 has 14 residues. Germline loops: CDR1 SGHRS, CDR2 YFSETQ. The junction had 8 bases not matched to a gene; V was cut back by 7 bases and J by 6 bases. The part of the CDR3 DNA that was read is TGCGCCAGCTTTATCGGACTAGCGGGATCCGAG. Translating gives CASFIGLAGSE. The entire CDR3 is CASFIGLAGSEQYF.

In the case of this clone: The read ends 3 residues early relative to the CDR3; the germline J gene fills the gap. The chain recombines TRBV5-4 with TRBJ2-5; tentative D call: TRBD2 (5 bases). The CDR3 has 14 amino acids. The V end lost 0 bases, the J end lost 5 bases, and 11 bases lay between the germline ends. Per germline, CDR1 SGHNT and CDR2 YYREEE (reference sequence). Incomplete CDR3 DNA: TGTGCCAGCAGCTTGGGGGCTCCGGGGGAGACC. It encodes CASSLGAPGET. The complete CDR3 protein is CASSLGAPGETQYF.

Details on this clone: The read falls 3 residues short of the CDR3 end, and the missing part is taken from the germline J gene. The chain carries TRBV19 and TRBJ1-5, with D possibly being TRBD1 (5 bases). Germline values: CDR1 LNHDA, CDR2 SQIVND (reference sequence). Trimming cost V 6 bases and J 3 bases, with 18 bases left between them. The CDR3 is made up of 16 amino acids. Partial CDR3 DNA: TGTGCCAGTAGGGACGGGGCCTGGACTAACAATCAGCCC. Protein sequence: CASRDGAWTNNQP. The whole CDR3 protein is CASRDGAWTNNQPQHF.

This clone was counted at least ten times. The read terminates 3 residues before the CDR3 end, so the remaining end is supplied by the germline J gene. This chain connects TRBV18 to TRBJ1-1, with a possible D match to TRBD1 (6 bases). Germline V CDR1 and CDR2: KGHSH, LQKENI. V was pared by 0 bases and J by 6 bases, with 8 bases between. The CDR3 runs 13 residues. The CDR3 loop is CASSPPAGAEAFF. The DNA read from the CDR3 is TGTGCCAGCTCACCACCGGCAGGGGCTGAA.

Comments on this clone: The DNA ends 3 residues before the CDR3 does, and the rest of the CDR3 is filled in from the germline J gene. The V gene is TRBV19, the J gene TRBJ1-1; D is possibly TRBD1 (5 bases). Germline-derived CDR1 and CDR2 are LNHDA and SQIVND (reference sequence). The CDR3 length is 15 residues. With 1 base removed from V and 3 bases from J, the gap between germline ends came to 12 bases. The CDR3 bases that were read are TGTGCCAGTAGTATAGGACCCGGGGGATACACTGAA. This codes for CASSIGPGGYTE. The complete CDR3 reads CASSIGPGGYTEAFF.

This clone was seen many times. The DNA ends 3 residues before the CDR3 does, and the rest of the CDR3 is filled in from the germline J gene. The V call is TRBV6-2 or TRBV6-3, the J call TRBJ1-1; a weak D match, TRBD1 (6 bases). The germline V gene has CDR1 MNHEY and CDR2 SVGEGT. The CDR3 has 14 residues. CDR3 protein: CASSRTEYRAQAFF. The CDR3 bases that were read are TGTGCCAGCAGTCGGACAGAGTACCGGGCTCAA.

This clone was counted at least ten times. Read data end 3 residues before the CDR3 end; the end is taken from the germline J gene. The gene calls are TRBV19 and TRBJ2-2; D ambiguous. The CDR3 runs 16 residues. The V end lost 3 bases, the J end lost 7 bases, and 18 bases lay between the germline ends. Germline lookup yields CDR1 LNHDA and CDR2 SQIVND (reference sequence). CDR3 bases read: TGTGCCAGTAGTATTAGGGCGCAGTATCAGGACGGGGAG. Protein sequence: CASSIRAQYQDGE. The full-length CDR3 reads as CASSIRAQYQDGELFF.

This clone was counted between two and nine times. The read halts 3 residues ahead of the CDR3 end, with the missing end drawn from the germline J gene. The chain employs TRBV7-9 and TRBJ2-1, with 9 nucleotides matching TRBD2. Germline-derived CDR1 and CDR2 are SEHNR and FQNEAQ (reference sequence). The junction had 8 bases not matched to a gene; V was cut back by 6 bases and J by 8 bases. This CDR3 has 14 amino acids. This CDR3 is CASSTGTSFDEQFF. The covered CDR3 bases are TGTGCCAGCAGTACCGGGACTAGCTTCGATGAG.

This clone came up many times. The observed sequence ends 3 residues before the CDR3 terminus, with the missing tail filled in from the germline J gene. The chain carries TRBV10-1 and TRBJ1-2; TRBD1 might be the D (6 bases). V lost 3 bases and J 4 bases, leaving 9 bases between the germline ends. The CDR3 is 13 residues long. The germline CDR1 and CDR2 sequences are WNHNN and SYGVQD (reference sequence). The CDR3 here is CASSESGAYGYTF. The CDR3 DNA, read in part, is TGCGCCAGCAGTGAATCAGGGGCCTATGGC.

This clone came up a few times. Incomplete CDR3 DNA: TGTGCCAGCAGCCTGGACAGGGGGGTCTACGAG. Its translation: CASSLDRGVYE. The whole CDR3 is CASSLDRGVYEQYF. The chain joins TRBV11-2 to TRBJ2-7, with 10 nucleotides matching TRBD1. The CDR3 end falls 3 residues outside the read, so it is completed with the germline J gene. CDR3 length: 14 amino acids. V trimming: 5 bases; J trimming: 3 bases; junction bases outside the gene matches: 4. CDR1 is SGHAT, CDR2 FQNNGV, per germline. The full variable domain, in which reference TRBV11-2 and TRBJ2-7 provide the parts outside the CDR3, is EAGVAQSPRYKIIEKRQSVAFWCNPISGHATLYWYQQILGQGPKLLIQFQNNGVVDDSQLPKDRFSAERLKGVDSTLKIQPAKLEDSAVYLCASSLDRGVYEQYFGPGTRLTVT.

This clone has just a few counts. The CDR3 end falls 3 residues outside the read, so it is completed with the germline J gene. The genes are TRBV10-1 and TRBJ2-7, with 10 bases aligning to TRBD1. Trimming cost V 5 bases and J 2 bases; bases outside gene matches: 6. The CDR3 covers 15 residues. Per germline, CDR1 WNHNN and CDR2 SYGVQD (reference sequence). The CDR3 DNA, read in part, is TGCGCCAGCAGTAAAACCGGGACAGGGGCCTACGAG. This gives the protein CASSKTGTGAYE. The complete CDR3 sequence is CASSKTGTGAYEQYF.

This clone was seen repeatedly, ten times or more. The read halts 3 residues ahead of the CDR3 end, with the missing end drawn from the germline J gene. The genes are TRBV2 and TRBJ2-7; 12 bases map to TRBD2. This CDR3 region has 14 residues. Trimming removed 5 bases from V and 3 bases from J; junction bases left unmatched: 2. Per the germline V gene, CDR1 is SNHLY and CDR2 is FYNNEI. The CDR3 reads CASSRLAGVYEQYF. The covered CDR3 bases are TGTGCCAGCAGTAGACTAGCGGGGGTCTACGAG.

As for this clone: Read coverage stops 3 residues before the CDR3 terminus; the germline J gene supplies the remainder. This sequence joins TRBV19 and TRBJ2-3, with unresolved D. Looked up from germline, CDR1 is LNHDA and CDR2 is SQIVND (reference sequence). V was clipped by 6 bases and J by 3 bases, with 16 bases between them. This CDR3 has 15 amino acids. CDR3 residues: CASSSLRVETDTQYF. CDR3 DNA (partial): TGTGCCAGTAGCTCCCTACGGGTGGAGACAGATACG.

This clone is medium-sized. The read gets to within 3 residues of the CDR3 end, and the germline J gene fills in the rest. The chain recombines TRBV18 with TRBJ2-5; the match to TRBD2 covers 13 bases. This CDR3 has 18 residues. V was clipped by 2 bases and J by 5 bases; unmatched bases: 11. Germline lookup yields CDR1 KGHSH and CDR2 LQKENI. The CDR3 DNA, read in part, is TGTGCCAGCTCACCATTTCGACTAGCGGGAGGAGAGGAGGAGACC. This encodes CASSPFRLAGGEEET. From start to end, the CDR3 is CASSPFRLAGGEEETQYF.